Listed here are 20 T cell receptor beta chains from one sample, sequenced in a study of CD8+ T cells in alopecia areata. The sequencing template was cDNA reverse transcribed from extracted RNA. The repertoire was sequenced with immunoSEQ multiplex PCR; TCRdb's copy has only in-frame clones and lacks some. The table lists 75,000 to 80,000 clones, approximately 64% of them singletons. Indicated treatment: oral pan-JAK inhibitor, 5-10 mg twice daily. The sample in question was CD8+ T cells sorted from blood, obtained at week 24, from a patient treated with tofacitinib. The origin of the receptors is a human donor with alopecia areata.

CDR3 sequence: CSVGGSYEQYF. The CDR3 DNA reads TGCAGCGTTGGGGGTTCCTACGAGCAGTACTTC. The V gene is TRBV29-1, the J gene TRBJ2-7; D is uncertain. The V end was cut by 4 bases, the J end by 1 base, with 5 bases between. Germline V gene lookup returns CDR1 SQVTM and CDR2 ANQGSEA. The CDR3 runs to 11 residues.

CDR3: CAISEVEGFVTNEKLFF. The CDR3, as DNA: TGTGCCATCAGCGAGGTAGAGGGGTTTGTAACTAATGAAAAACTGTTTTTT. This chain connects TRBV10-3 to TRBJ1-4; perhaps TRBD1 as D (5 bases). V was pared by 6 bases and J by 1 base, with 18 bases between. CDR3 length: 17 residues. CDR1 is ENHRY, CDR2 SYGVKD, per germline.

The gene calls are TRBV6-6 and TRBJ1-5, with TRBD1 matching 7 bases. This CDR3 contains 16 residues. Germline CDR1 MNHNY, CDR2 SVGAGI (reference sequence). Unmatched junction bases numbered 11, after V lost 6 bases and J lost 3 bases. The CDR3 DNA is TGTGCCAGCAGCCCCTCCGACAGGGAGCCCAATCAGCCCCAGCATTTT. This translates into CASSPSDREPNQPQHF.

This clone was seen more than once but under ten times. The gene calls are TRBV30 and TRBJ1-5; 7 positions match TRBD1. Germline V gene data show CDR1 as GTSNPN and CDR2 as SVGIG (reference sequence). V lost 2 bases to trimming and J lost 3 bases; unmatched junction nucleotides: 7. The length of the CDR3 is 15 residues. For the CDR3, the DNA is TGTGCCTGGAGTCATGTGGGACAGCTCAATCAGCCCCAGCATTTT. This sequence encodes CAWSHVGQLNQPQHF.

This clone was counted a few times. The CDR3 DNA sequence: TGTGCCAGCAGCCAAATCCCCCTTCGAGCCGATACGCAGTATTTT. This codes for CASSQIPLRADTQYF. V gene TRBV14 combines with J gene TRBJ2-3; D gene ambiguous. The length of the CDR3 is 15 residues. V dropped 2 bases and J dropped 6 bases, with 15 bases sitting between them. CDR1 SGHDN and CDR2 FVKESK come from the germline V gene.

The chain combines TRBV20-1 with TRBJ2-1; D unresolved. There are 11 residues in the CDR3. The germline gives CDR1 DFQATT, CDR2 SNEGSKA (reference sequence). V shed 4 bases and J shed 10 bases, with 11 bases lying between them. CDR3 sequence reads: CSATQAYEQFF. The DNA of the CDR3 is TGCAGTGCTACCCAGGCATACGAGCAGTTCTTC.

This clone was seen a few times. One junction end disagrees with the germline gene, perhaps due to a read error. Other nucleotide sequences in the sample specify the same CDR3. The chain recombines TRBV5-4 with TRBJ2-7; possibly TRBD2 for D (5 bases). Germline assignment: CDR1 SGHNT and CDR2 YYREEE (reference sequence). The CDR3 has 15 amino acids. CDR3 in amino acids: CASSQGVTGFYEQYF. The CDR3 region has the DNA TGCGCCAGCAGCCAAGGCGTCACGGGGTTCTACGAGCAGTACTTC.

This chain joins TRBV27 and TRBJ1-6, with D possibly matching TRBD1 (6 bases). The V gene's germline CDR1 is MNHEY and CDR2 SMNVEV (reference sequence). The CDR3 consists of 13 residues. V dropped 5 bases and J dropped 9 bases, with 11 bases sitting between them. CDR3 sequence (DNA): TGTGCCAGCAGTGATCCAGGGGCTTCACCCCTCCACTTT. It translates to CASSDPGASPLHF.

The rearrangement joins TRBV11-2 to TRBJ2-3, with TRBD2 identical over 7 bases. The ends lost 5 bases at V and 8 bases at J; junction bases unmatched: 16. The length of the CDR3 is 16 residues. The germline V gene encodes CDR1 SGHAT and CDR2 FQNNGV. CDR3 in amino acids: CASSGRDSEISGTQYF. As DNA, the CDR3 is TGTGCCAGCAGCGGGAGGGACTCGGAGATTAGTGGTACGCAGTATTTT.

V gene TRBV27 combines with J gene TRBJ1-5; no reliable D call. The germline V gene has CDR1 MNHEY and CDR2 SMNVEV (reference sequence). The CDR3 length is 13 residues. The V end lost 6 bases, the J end lost 5 bases, and 11 bases lay between the germline ends. CDR3 DNA sequence: TGTGCCAGCAGACCTAGGGTTGATCAGCCCCAGCATTTT. It encodes CASRPRVDQPQHF.

This clone was observed a few times. The rearrangement uses TRBV6-5 and TRBJ1-2; maybe TRBD1 (5 bases). Looked up from germline, CDR1 is MNHEY and CDR2 is SVGAGI. This CDR3 contains 10 residues. V was pared by 10 bases and J by 5 bases, with 8 bases between. The CDR3 is CATGDYGYTF. In nucleotides, the CDR3 is TGTGCCACGGGGGATTATGGCTACACCTTC.

This clone was recorded a few times. The V call is TRBV6-5, the J call TRBJ2-2; the match to TRBD2 covers 10 bases. Germline trimming cut 2 bases from V and 4 bases from J; bases unmatched to any gene: 1. The CDR3 runs to 15 residues. Germline lookup yields CDR1 MNHEY and CDR2 SVGAGI. CDR3: CASSYSGGVTGELFF. Here the CDR3 DNA reads TGTGCCAGCAGTTACAGCGGGGGGGTCACCGGGGAGCTGTTTTTT.

This sequence joins TRBV7-9 and TRBJ2-5; 7 bases align to TRBD1. The J call may be mistaken, given a closer DNA end match to TRBJ2-7. The CDR3 is made up of 14 amino acids. Germline CDR1 and CDR2: SEHNR and FQNEAQ (reference sequence). The CDR3, as DNA: TGTGCCAGCAGCTGGGACAGCTCCCTCTACGAGCAGTACTTC. It is translated as CASSWDSSLYEQYF.

The CDR3: CASSLEEVASGVNEQFF. Written as DNA, the CDR3 is TGCGCCAGCAGCTTGGAGGAGGTGGCTAGCGGGGTGAATGAGCAGTTCTTC. The chain uses TRBV5-1 and TRBJ2-1; 9 bases map to TRBD2. The V and J ends lost 0 bases and 7 bases, in that order; junction bases with no gene match: 11. Germline-derived CDR1 and CDR2 are SGHRS and YFSETQ. The CDR3 totals 17 residues.

The chain has TRBV5-1 and TRBJ2-1, with 12 positions matching TRBD2. Trimming removed 4 bases from V and 5 bases from J; junction bases left unmatched: 13. From germline, CDR1 is SGHRS and CDR2 YFSETQ. There are 18 residues in the CDR3. The CDR3 loop is CASSVGLAGPAPHNEQFF. The CDR3 DNA reads TGCGCCAGCAGCGTGGGACTAGCGGGCCCGGCCCCCCACAATGAGCAGTTCTTC.

The chain couples TRBV7-2 to TRBJ2-7; a weak D match, TRBD1 (5 bases). This CDR3 is built from 12 residues. Germline values: CDR1 SGHTA, CDR2 FQGNSA. Trimming stripped 6 bases from V and 4 bases from J, with 10 bases between. CDR3 DNA: TGTGCCAGCAGTTTAAAGGGGTACGAGCAGTACTTC. Amino acids: CASSLKGYEQYF.

The CDR3 region is CASSVEGKSEAFF. The CDR3 region has the DNA TGTGCCAGCAGCGTAGAGGGGAAGAGCGAAGCTTTCTTT. The genes are TRBV9 and TRBJ1-1, with D perhaps TRBD1 (5 bases). This CDR3 region has 13 residues. CDR1 and CDR2 from the germline V gene are SGDLS and YYNGEE. V was clipped by 0 bases and J by 8 bases, with 11 bases between them.

The rearrangement links TRBV7-2 to TRBJ2-2, with TRBD2 matching 7 bases. J gave up 1 base and V 1 base, and 3 bases lay outside the gene matches. The CDR3 spans 16 residues. Germline assignment: CDR1 SGHTA and CDR2 FQGNSA. The CDR3 DNA follows: TGTGCCAGCAGCTTAGGGGCTAGCGGGAACACCGGGGAGCTGTTTTTT. Translated: CASSLGASGNTGELFF. The full variable domain, its missing parts supplied by reference TRBV7-2 and TRBJ2-2, is GAGVSQSPSNKVTEKGKDVELRCDPISGHTALYWYRQSLGQGLEFLIYFQGNSAPDKSGLPSDRFSAERTGGSVSTLTIQRTQQEDSAVYLCASSLGASGNTGELFFGEGSRLTVL.

This clone was observed a handful of times. The rearrangement links TRBV5-1 to TRBJ2-1; the D gene is possibly TRBD1 (6 bases). The CDR3 totals 13 residues. Germline V gene data show CDR1 as SGHRS and CDR2 as YFSETQ. Trimming took 4 bases from V and 8 from J, leaving 13 bases between them. The CDR3 protein is CASSGGSQDEQFF. In DNA form, the CDR3 reads TGCGCCAGCAGCGGGGGCTCTCAGGATGAGCAGTTCTTC.

The CDR3 sequence: CASSLGDTEAFF. The CDR3 region has the DNA TGTGCCAGCAGCCTCGGGGACACTGAAGCTTTCTTT. The chain uses TRBV5-4 and TRBJ1-1, with no clear D. The CDR3 length is 12 residues. With 4 bases removed from V and 3 bases from J, the gap between germline ends came to 7 bases. Germline CDR1 is SGHNT and CDR2 is YYREEE (reference sequence). Full variable domain (rest looked up from reference TRBV5-4 and TRBJ1-1): ETGVTQSPTHLIKTRGQQVTLRCSSQSGHNTVSWYQQALGQGPQFIFQYYREEENGRGNFPPRFSGLQFPNYSSELNVNALELDDSALYLCASSLGDTEAFFGQGTRLTVV.